The clone carrying this T cell receptor beta chain was observed a handful of times. Its antigen is undetermined. The sequenced template was cDNA made from the entire isolated RNA. Data came from immunoSEQ multiplex PCR; TCRdb stores just in-frame clones and leaves some out. This sample has about 53,000 clones, with approximately 60% found just once. A CD45RO/CCR7/CD25/CD127/CD95/CD27 panel sorted naive, central memory, regulatory and stem cell-like memory CD4+ cells. Trimming left V 0 bases short and J 2 bases short, with 9 bases between. Germline CDR1 is SGDLS and CDR2 is YYNGEE. The CDR3 runs 14 residues. These data come from a study of beta chain features in type 1 diabetes. Whole-study findings and limits: A closer apparent resemblance between naive, central memory and Treg TCRB repertoires was seen in patients than in healthy donors. When VDJ junctions were examined, type 1 diabetes patients showed fewer insertions and more deletions. Shorter TCRB CDR3s, moderately but significantly so, marked every one of the four CD4+ subsets in Type 1 diabetes patients. Because the template was cDNA, high-expressing cells might be over-represented.

The source is a woman in her twenties or thirties with type 1 diabetes. V gene TRBV9 combines with J gene TRBJ2-7, with TRBD2 as a possible D gene (5 bases). The sample taken for sequencing was stem cell memory CD4+ T cells from blood. The CDR3 protein is CASSVGSETYEQYF. The DNA of the CDR3 is TGTGCCAGCAGCGTAGGTAGCGAAACCTACGAGCAGTACTTC.